This TCR beta chain was recorded in a study of tumor and adjacent non-tumor tissue in lung cancer. Study-wide results and caveats: Shorter survival was associated with higher TCR diversity in tumors. Tumor repertoires had a smaller top 100 clone share than normal lung.

With regard to this clonotype: The antigen is unknown. One end of the junction varies from germline; a read error may be responsible.

RNA was extracted from bulk tissue without any cell sorting. More than 3 cm separated this lung sample from the edge of the tumor. The library came from three nested PCR rounds adapted from ARM-PCR protocols. TCRdb analysed the multiplex PCR reads with MiXCR anew, one entry per CDR3 protein. The sample has fewer than 100,000 distinct CDR3 sequences, more than 75% seen once; the top ten hold less than 25%. Looked up from germline, CDR1 is MNHEY and CDR2 is SVGAGI. The CDR3 spans 15 residues. The material sequenced was distant non-tumor lung tissue. This clonotype was sampled from a woman aged 45-65 years with non-small cell lung cancer. The chain combines TRBV6-5 with TRBJ2-1; D may be TRBD2 (5 bases). The CDR3 sequence: CASIVTRSSYNEQLF. CDR3 coding DNA: TGTGCCAGCATCGTTACTAGGAGCTCCTACAATGAGCAGCTCTTC.